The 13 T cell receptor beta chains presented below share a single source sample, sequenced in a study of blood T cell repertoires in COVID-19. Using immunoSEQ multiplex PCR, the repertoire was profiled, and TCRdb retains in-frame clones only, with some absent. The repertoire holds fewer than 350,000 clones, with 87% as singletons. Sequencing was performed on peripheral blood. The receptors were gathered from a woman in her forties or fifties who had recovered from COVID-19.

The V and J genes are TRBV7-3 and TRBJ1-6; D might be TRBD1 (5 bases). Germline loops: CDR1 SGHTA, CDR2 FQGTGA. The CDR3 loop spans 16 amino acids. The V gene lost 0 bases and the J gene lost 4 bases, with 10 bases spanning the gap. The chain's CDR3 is CASSLTGRVYNSPLHF. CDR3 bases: TGTGCCAGCAGCTTAACGGGCAGGGTGTATAATTCACCCCTCCACTTT.

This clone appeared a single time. The CDR3 region has the DNA TGTGCCAGCAGCCAAGACACCAGGACCTACGAGCAGTACTTC. It is translated as CASSQDTRTYEQYF. This chain uses TRBV4-2 with TRBJ2-7; D ambiguous. The V gene lost 0 bases and the J gene lost 2 bases, with 8 bases spanning the gap. CDR3 length: 14 amino acids. CDR1 and CDR2 from the germline V gene are LGHNA and YNFKEQ.

For the CDR3, the DNA is TGTGCCAGCAGGGCCCACGGGGTCCCTGAAGCTTTCTTT. This codes for CASRAHGVPEAFF. V and J are TRBV7-2 and TRBJ1-1; no firm D call. CDR1 is SGHTA and CDR2 is FQGNSA in the germline V gene. This CDR3 contains 13 residues. V lost 6 bases and J lost 6, with 14 bases in between.

CDR3 coding DNA: TGTGCCAGCAGCACGTACGCCGGGACACTGCAAGAGACCCAGTACTTC. This encodes CASSTYAGTLQETQYF. The chain has TRBV11-2 and TRBJ2-5; tentative D call: TRBD1 (6 bases). The V gene lost 5 bases and the J gene lost 2 bases, with 18 bases spanning the gap. The germline V gene encodes CDR1 SGHAT and CDR2 FQNNGV. This CDR3 has 16 amino acids.

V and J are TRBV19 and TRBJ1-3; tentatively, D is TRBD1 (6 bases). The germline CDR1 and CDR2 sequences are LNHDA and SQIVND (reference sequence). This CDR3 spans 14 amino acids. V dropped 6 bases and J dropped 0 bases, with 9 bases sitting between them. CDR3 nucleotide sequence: TGTGCCAGTAGAAGGACAGTCTCTGGAAACACCATATATTTT. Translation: CASRRTVSGNTIYF.

CDR3 sequence (DNA): TGCGCCAGCAGCCAAGCCCACGGACTTCGAACGTACAATGAGCAGTTCTTC. It yields the protein CASSQAHGLRTYNEQFF. The chain employs TRBV4-3 and TRBJ2-1; TRBD2 is a possible D gene (5 bases). The CDR3 totals 17 residues. CDR1 LGHNA and CDR2 YSLEER come from the germline V gene. V was cut by 1 base and J by 4 bases, with 17 bases left in between.

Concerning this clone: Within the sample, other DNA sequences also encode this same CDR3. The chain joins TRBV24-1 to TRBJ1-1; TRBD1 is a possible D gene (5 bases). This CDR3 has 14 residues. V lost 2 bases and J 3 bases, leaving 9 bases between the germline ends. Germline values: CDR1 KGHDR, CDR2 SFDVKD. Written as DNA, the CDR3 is TGTGCCACCAGTGATTCCGGGGGATACACTGAAGCTTTCTTT. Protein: CATSDSGGYTEAFF.

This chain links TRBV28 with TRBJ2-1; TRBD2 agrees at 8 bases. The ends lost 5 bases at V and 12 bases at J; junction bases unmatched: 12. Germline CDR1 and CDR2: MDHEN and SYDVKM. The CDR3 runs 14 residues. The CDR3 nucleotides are TGTGCCAGCAGTGATACCACAGGGACTAGGGTGCAGTTCTTC. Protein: CASSDTTGTRVQFF. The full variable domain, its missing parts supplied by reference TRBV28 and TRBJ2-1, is DVKVTQSSRYLVKRTGEKVFLECVQDMDHENMFWYRQDPGLGLRLIYFSYDVKMKEKGDIPEGYSVSREKKERFSLILESASTNQTSMYLCASSDTTGTRVQFFGPGTRLTVL.

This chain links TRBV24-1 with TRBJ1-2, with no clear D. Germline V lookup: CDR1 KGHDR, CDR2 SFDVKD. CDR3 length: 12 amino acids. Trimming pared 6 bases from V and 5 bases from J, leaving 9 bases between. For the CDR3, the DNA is TGTGCCACCAGTACAGAAATATATGGCTACACCTTC. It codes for CATSTEIYGYTF.

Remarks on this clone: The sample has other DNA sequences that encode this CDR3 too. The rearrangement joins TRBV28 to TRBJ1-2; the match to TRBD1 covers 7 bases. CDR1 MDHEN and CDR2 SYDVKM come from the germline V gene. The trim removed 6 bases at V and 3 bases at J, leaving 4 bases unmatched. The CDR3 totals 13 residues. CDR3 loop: CASSLGQYYGYTF. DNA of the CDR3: TGTGCCAGCAGCCTGGGACAGTACTATGGCTACACCTTC.

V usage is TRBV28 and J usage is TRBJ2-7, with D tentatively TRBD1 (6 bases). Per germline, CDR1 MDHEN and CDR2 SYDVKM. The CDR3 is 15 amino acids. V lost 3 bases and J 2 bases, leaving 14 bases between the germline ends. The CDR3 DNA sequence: TGTGCCAGCAGTTTGTACAGGGTAGGACCCTACGAGCAGTACTTC. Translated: CASSLYRVGPYEQYF. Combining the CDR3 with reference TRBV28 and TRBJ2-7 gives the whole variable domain DVKVTQSSRYLVKRTGEKVFLECVQDMDHENMFWYRQDPGLGLRLIYFSYDVKMKEKGDIPEGYSVSREKKERFSLILESASTNQTSMYLCASSLYRVGPYEQYFGPGTRLTVT.

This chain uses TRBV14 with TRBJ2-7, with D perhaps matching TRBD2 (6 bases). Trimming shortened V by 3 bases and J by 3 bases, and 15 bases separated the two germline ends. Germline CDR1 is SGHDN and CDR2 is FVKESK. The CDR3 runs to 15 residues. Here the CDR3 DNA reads TGTGCCAGCAGCCAGGTCGACGGGGGTTACTACGAGCAGTACTTC. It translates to CASSQVDGGYYEQYF.

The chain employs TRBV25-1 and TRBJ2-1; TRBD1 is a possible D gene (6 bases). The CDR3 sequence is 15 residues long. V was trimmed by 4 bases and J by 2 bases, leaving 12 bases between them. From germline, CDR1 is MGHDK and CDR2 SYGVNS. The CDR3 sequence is CASSGGLNTYNEQFF. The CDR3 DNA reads TGTGCCAGCAGTGGGGGGCTTAATACCTACAATGAGCAGTTCTTC.